This T cell receptor beta chain was sequenced in a study of blood T cell repertoires in COVID-19. TCRdb's copy holds only in-frame clones and misses some; the assay was immunoSEQ multiplex PCR. The table has over 60,000 clones, roughly 90% seen once. The CDR3 spans 12 residues. Germline lookup yields CDR1 SQVTM and CDR2 ANQGSEA. V was pared by 0 bases and J by 11 bases, with 13 bases between. The receptor's source is a man aged 60 to 69 with acute or convalescent COVID-19. The chain employs TRBV29-1 and TRBJ1-2; D unclear. Sequencing input: peripheral blood. DNA of the CDR3: TGCAGCGTTGAAGAGACGGGGAGGAGGTACACCTTC. This codes for CSVEETGRRYTF.